The 3 T cell receptor beta chains given below trace back to one sample, sequenced in a study of neurological immune-mediated disorders (dated 2019 in TCRdb). Libraries were made using 5' RACE. The sample was run on an Illumina HiSeq 2500. TCRdb itself trimmed the public reads at Q25 with fastp, ran MiXCR and retained productive beta chains. One record per CDR3 amino acid sequence lists the most common genes and DNA. The sample profile shows 35,000 to 40,000 distinct CDR3 sequences; more than 9.5% of them were found once. Around 3.9% of the sample goes to the ten largest clones. Taken with the paper, the label for time point translates to: technical triplicate 1. The sequenced material came from PBMCs. Source of these receptors: a man aged 55 to 70 with HTLV-1-associated myelopathy (HAM/TSP).

This clonotype was picked up many times. The chain uses TRBV20-1 and TRBJ2-3, with TRBD1 matching 9 bases. The J segment lost 6 bases and the V segment lost 4 bases, leaving 17 bases of the junction unmatched. CDR1 and CDR2 (germline): DFQATT, SNEGSKA (reference sequence). The CDR3 totals 17 residues. This CDR3 reads CSATPGQGDGRTDTQYF. In DNA form, the CDR3 reads TGCAGTGCTACCCCGGGACAGGGCGACGGGAGAACTGATACGCAGTATTTT.

Worth noting for this clonotype: A much larger clone differs by one base, so this may be a read error. The J gene is TRBJ2-2, the V gene TRBV12-3 or TRBV12-4; D is possibly TRBD2 (5 bases). CDR3 length: 15 amino acids. CDR3 DNA sequence: TGTGTCAGCAGAGCCCCGGTCGGGAACATTGGGGAGCTGTTTTTT. Protein sequence: CVSRAPVGNIGELFF.

This clonotype was seen only a few times. This chain uses TRBV5-1 with TRBJ2-7, with 8 bases aligning to TRBD2. Germline CDR1 reads SGHRS; CDR2 reads YFSETQ. The CDR3 covers 17 residues. V lost 1 base, J lost 3 bases, and 12 bases stayed unmatched. The CDR3 region is CASSLYSGGGFGYEQYF. The DNA for the CDR3 is TGCGCCAGCAGCTTGTATTCCGGGGGGGGGTTTGGCTACGAGCAGTACTTC.